A single sample gave rise to the 12 T cell receptor beta chains below, sequenced in a study of blood T cell repertoires in COVID-19. The table came from immunoSEQ multiplex PCR; TCRdb's copy has only in-frame clones and leaves some out. The sample carries approximately 100,000 clones, about four fifths recorded once. Sequencing was done on a sample of peripheral blood. These receptor sequences come from a man in his sixties with acute or convalescent COVID-19.

A few counts support this clone. V is TRBV3-1 (or the pseudogene TRBV3-2) and J is TRBJ2-1, with a possible D match to TRBD2 (6 bases). This CDR3 has 14 amino acids. V lost 4 bases, J lost 4 bases, and 11 bases lay in between. Germline assignment: CDR1 LGHDT and CDR2 YNNKEL (reference sequence). The CDR3, as DNA: TGTGCCAGCAGCCGTTATCGGGGGTACAATGAGCAGTTCTTC. Protein product: CASSRYRGYNEQFF.

The chain uses TRBV5-1 and TRBJ1-6; 10 bases map to TRBD1. V lost 5 bases, J lost 9 bases, and 14 bases stayed unmatched. CDR3 length: 17 residues. In germline, CDR1 is SGHRS, CDR2 YFSETQ. CDR3 sequence: CASRQTGGSNVVSPLHF. The CDR3 DNA sequence: TGCGCCAGCAGGCAGACAGGGGGCTCGAACGTTGTTTCACCCCTCCACTTT.

The genes are TRBV29-1 and TRBJ2-7, with TRBD2 identical over 13 bases. The CDR3 is 16 residues long. V was clipped by 3 bases and J by 1 base; unmatched bases: 6. CDR1 is SQVTM, CDR2 ANQGSEA, per germline. CDR3 in amino acids: CSVDGLAGEKSYEQYF. CDR3 coding DNA: TGCAGCGTTGACGGACTAGCGGGGGAGAAATCCTACGAGCAGTACTTC.

V gene TRBV9 combines with J gene TRBJ1-2, with 9 bases identical to TRBD1. V gave up 3 bases and J gave up 3 bases; unmatched junction bases: 3. The CDR3 is 14 amino acids. Germline loops: CDR1 SGDLS, CDR2 YYNGEE. CDR3 residues: CASSEGTGYYGYTF. The CDR3 DNA reads as TGTGCCAGCAGCGAGGGGACAGGGTACTATGGCTACACCTTC.

For the CDR3, the DNA is TGTGCCTGGAGTGGGGGGGGAACTAATGAAAAACTGTTTTTT. Protein product: CAWSGGGTNEKLFF. This rearrangement joins TRBV30 to TRBJ1-4; a weak D match, TRBD1 (5 bases). Trimming removed 1 base from V and 1 base from J, with 7 bases in between. The germline gives CDR1 GTSNPN, CDR2 SVGIG (reference sequence). This CDR3 region has 14 residues.

This clone has only one observation. The gene calls are TRBV10-1 and TRBJ2-1, with TRBD1 matching 10 bases. Germline loops: CDR1 WNHNN, CDR2 SYGVQD (reference sequence). J lost 3 bases, V lost 5 bases, and 4 bases had no gene match. The CDR3 loop spans 15 amino acids. The CDR3: CASSPGTGDYNEQFF. The CDR3, as DNA: TGCGCCAGCAGTCCCGGGACAGGGGACTACAATGAGCAGTTCTTC.

The CDR3 protein is CASSLGGRGTDTQYF. CDR3 nucleotide sequence: TGTGCCAGCAGTTTAGGGGGCAGGGGCACAGATACGCAGTATTTT. The V call is TRBV28, the J call TRBJ2-3, with D tentatively TRBD1 (6 bases). This CDR3 comprises 15 residues. The V gene's germline CDR1 is MDHEN and CDR2 SYDVKM. The germline V and J ends were trimmed by 2 bases and 1 base, with 10 bases remaining between them.

In its sample, this clone was seen a few times. The chain is built from TRBV2 and TRBJ1-1, with D tentatively TRBD1 (5 bases). The CDR3 runs 14 residues. Germline V gives CDR1 SNHLY, CDR2 FYNNEI. V was shortened by 2 bases and J by 7 bases, with 14 bases between the two germline ends. Here the CDR3 DNA reads TGTGCCAGCAGTGAATCAGGGAATAGAGATGAAGCTTTCTTT. Its protein product is CASSESGNRDEAFF.

This chain links TRBV3-1 (or the pseudogene TRBV3-2) with TRBJ1-5, with D possibly matching TRBD1 (6 bases). V was pared by 4 bases and J by 4 bases, with 8 bases between. CDR3 length: 13 amino acids. Germline CDR1 LGHDT, CDR2 YNNKEL (reference sequence). The CDR3 DNA follows: TGTGCCAGCAGCCCACAGGGAAATCAGCCCCAGCATTTT. Translated, it gives CASSPQGNQPQHF.

J is TRBJ2-3 and V is TRBV7-2, with TRBD1 matching over 8 bases. Trimming took 5 bases from V and 2 from J; bases not matched to a gene: 12. This CDR3 region has 17 residues. CDR1 and CDR2 (germline): SGHTA, FQGNSA. This chain's CDR3 is CASSPPRQGPHTDTQYF. CDR3 nucleotides: TGTGCCAGCAGCCCTCCAAGACAGGGGCCCCACACAGATACGCAGTATTTT.

The chain combines TRBV29-1 with TRBJ2-3; no reliable D call. The CDR3 is made up of 12 amino acids. Trimming pared 7 bases from V and 2 bases from J, leaving 10 bases between. Germline loops: CDR1 SQVTM, CDR2 ANQGSEA. CDR3 nucleotides: TGCAGCGCTAGACAAGTCACAGATACGCAGTATTTT. Amino acid sequence: CSARQVTDTQYF.

This clone was seen only a few times. The chain joins TRBV9 to TRBJ2-7, with TRBD1 identical over 9 bases. V was pared by 0 bases and J by 6 bases, with 7 bases of the junction left unmatched. CDR3 size: 15 residues. The germline gives CDR1 SGDLS, CDR2 YYNGEE. CDR3 DNA sequence: TGTGCCAGCAGCGTAGCTGGTGGACAGGGGTCCGAGCAGTACTTC. Protein sequence: CASSVAGGQGSEQYF.